This T cell receptor (beta chain) was identified during a study of cytomegalovirus exposure and HLA in healthy donors. The trim removed 0 bases at V and 4 bases at J, leaving 6 bases unmatched. Germline loops: CDR1 SGDLS, CDR2 YYNGEE. CDR3 length equals 15 residues. Primers for the PCR totalled 60 Vbeta and 13 Jbeta. Some clones are missing from TCRdb's copy, which holds only in-frame ones; the method was immunoSEQ multiplex PCR. The sample lists about 94,000 clones, less than 10% seen once, with 2.3% in the top ten. General study points: Most TCR beta V segments were productive about 90% or about 30% of the time in an earlier analysis. In a later analysis, a genetic analysis reported fewer productive-TCR N-insertions in an Asian-associated ancestry cluster than the cohort average. In the analysis, some V segments, TRBV6-2 and TRBV6-3 included, were excluded as indistinguishable. The study designated 164 TCR beta chains cytomegalovirus-associated.

The table lists this clone with a few counts. No antigen is known for it. Material for sequencing was PBMCs. The chain employs TRBV9 and TRBJ2-7; the match to TRBD2 covers 8 bases. The clonotype originates from a man aged 45-65 years in good health and CMV-seronegative. DNA of the CDR3: TGTGCCAGCAGCGTAGGGTCTAGCGGGTTATACGAGCAGTACTTC. This codes for CASSVGSSGLYEQYF.